This T cell receptor beta chain was observed in a study of OX40 agonist ivuxolimab in advanced cancers. Study conclusions and caveats: The CD4+ and CD8+ T cells in the blood had expanded clonally by week 6 at 0.1 to 3.0 mg/kg.

Sampling times: baseline, cycle 4 day 1, cycle 7 day 1. As to this clone: Its antigen is unidentified.

J was trimmed by 4 bases and V by 5 bases; bases with no gene match: 16. This CDR3 is built from 17 residues. Germline V gives CDR1 SGHTA, CDR2 FQGTGA. Using immunoSEQ multiplex PCR, the repertoire was profiled, and TCRdb retains in-frame clones only, with some absent. The sample contains roughly 70,000 clones, 85% of which appear only once. This clonotype was sampled from an adult with an advanced solid tumor such as melanoma, head and neck, liver or kidney cancer. The J gene is TRBJ1-2, the V gene TRBV7-3; TRBD1 matches 7 bases. Specimen: CD4+ or CD8+ T cells sorted from blood, collected in a trial of the OX40 agonist ivuxolimab. The chain's CDR3 is CASSQAGHTGESYGYTF. CDR3 sequence (DNA): TGTGCCAGCAGCCAGGCGGGTCATACAGGGGAGAGCTATGGCTACACCTTC. The whole variable domain, remainder taken from reference TRBV7-3 and TRBJ1-2, is GAGVSQTPSNKVTEKGKYVELRCDPISGHTALYWYRQSLGQGPEFLIYFQGTGAADDSGLPNDRFFAVRPEGSVSTLKIQRTERGDSAVYLCASSQAGHTGESYGYTFGSGTRLTVV.